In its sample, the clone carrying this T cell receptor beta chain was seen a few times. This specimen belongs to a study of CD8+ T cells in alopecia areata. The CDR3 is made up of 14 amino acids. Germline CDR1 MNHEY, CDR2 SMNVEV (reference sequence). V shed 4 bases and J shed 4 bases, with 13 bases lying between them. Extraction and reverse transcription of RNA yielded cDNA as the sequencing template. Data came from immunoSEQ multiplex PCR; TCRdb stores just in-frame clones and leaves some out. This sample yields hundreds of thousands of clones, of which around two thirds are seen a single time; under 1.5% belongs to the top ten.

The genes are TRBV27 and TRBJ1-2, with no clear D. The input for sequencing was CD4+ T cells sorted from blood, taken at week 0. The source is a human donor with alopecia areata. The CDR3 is CASSWNPGSYGYTF. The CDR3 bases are TGTGCCAGCAGTTGGAACCCTGGGAGCTATGGCTACACCTTC.